The 18 T cell receptor beta chains below were found in one sample sequenced in a study of radiation and T cells in renal cell carcinoma. Using immunoSEQ multiplex PCR, the repertoire was profiled, and TCRdb retains in-frame clones only, with some absent. The repertoire holds approximately 110,000 clones, roughly four fifths seen once, with about 2.9% in the top ten. Time point: baseline pretreatment blood. Stated treatment: 15 Gy SBRT to primary tumor, nephrectomy 4 weeks later. The source was blood, collected from a patient whose treatment included radiotherapy and nephrectomy. The receptors stem from an older woman with renal cell carcinoma.

The chain carries TRBV6-6 and TRBJ1-6; D is uncertain. Germline V gives CDR1 MNHNY, CDR2 SVGAGI (reference sequence). The CDR3 consists of 12 residues. V was pared by 4 bases and J by 7 bases, with 5 bases between. DNA of the CDR3: TGTGCCAGCAGTTTTAGGAATTCACCCCTCCACTTT. Its protein product is CASSFRNSPLHF.

The genes are TRBV19 and TRBJ2-2, with D tentatively TRBD1 (7 bases). Trimming took off 9 bases at V and 7 bases at J, with 15 bases between the two ends. Germline-derived CDR1 and CDR2 are LNHDA and SQIVND (reference sequence). This CDR3 is 13 amino acids long. The CDR3 sequence: CASTSGGSGELFF. DNA for the CDR3: TGTGCCAGCACTTCAGGGGGGAGCGGGGAGCTGTTTTTT.

CDR3 sequence (DNA): TGTGCCAGCAGCTTCGAGGGGGTCGGGGCTGAAGCTTTCTTT. As protein: CASSFEGVGAEAFF. The rearrangement links TRBV7-9 to TRBJ1-1; TRBD1 might be the D (6 bases). CDR1 is SEHNR and CDR2 is FQNEAQ in the germline V gene (reference sequence). This CDR3 comprises 14 residues. Trimming took off 3 bases at V and 6 bases at J, with 14 bases between the two ends.

V gene TRBV27 combines with J gene TRBJ2-7; D may be TRBD1 (6 bases). Germline values: CDR1 MNHEY, CDR2 SMNVEV (reference sequence). The CDR3 extends over 13 amino acids. V lost 3 bases, J lost 6 bases, and 12 bases lay in between. The CDR3, as DNA: TGTGCCAGCAGTTTTGACAGGTTGGCCGAGCAGTACTTC. Encoded protein: CASSFDRLAEQYF.

This chain joins TRBV20-1 and TRBJ2-2, with no clear D. The CDR3 totals 11 residues. Germline-derived CDR1 and CDR2 are DFQATT and SNEGSKA (reference sequence). V lost 6 bases and J lost 4, with 6 bases in between. CDR3 nucleotides: TGCAGTGCAATGGCCACCGGGGAGCTGTTTTTT. This sequence encodes CSAMATGELFF.

The chain combines TRBV19 with TRBJ2-1; 8 positions match TRBD1. Germline V gives CDR1 LNHDA, CDR2 SQIVND (reference sequence). The CDR3 spans 15 residues. J was trimmed by 0 bases and V by 6 bases; bases with no gene match: 4. CDR3: CASSPDRVSYNEQFF. CDR3 coding DNA: TGTGCCAGTAGCCCGGACAGGGTCTCCTACAATGAGCAGTTCTTC.

The J gene is TRBJ2-1, the V gene TRBV12-5, with 10 bases matching TRBD1. This CDR3 contains 16 residues. With V trimmed by 9 bases and J by 3 bases, 11 bases remained unmatched. The germline CDR1 and CDR2 sequences are LGHNT and FRNRAP. The CDR3 reads CASCYSTGGVYNEQFF. CDR3 DNA sequence: TGTGCTAGCTGTTATTCGACAGGGGGCGTCTACAATGAGCAGTTCTTC.

The chain links TRBV6-5 to TRBJ2-5; D possibly corresponds to TRBD2 (6 bases). V lost 2 bases and J 4 bases, leaving 8 bases between the germline ends. The CDR3 has 13 amino acids. Per the germline V gene, CDR1 is MNHEY and CDR2 is SVGAGI. In nucleotides, the CDR3 is TGTGCCAGCAGTTACATGGGGGGAGAGACCCAGTACTTC. Protein: CASSYMGGETQYF.

This clone came up once. The chain couples TRBV4-3 to TRBJ1-1; no definite D call. CDR3 length equals 17 residues. V was pared by 0 bases and J by 1 base, with 15 bases between. Germline-derived CDR1 and CDR2 are LGHNA and YSLEER. The CDR3 DNA reads TGCGCCAGCAGCCAAGAACCCCTTGAATTTACGAACACTGAAGCTTTCTTT. It codes for CASSQEPLEFTNTEAFF.

CDR3 sequence: CASSLAAHVNEKLFF. Written as DNA, the CDR3 is TGTGCCAGCAGCTTAGCGGCGCACGTTAATGAAAAACTGTTTTTT. This rearrangement joins TRBV7-2 to TRBJ1-4; D gene ambiguous. This CDR3 contains 15 residues. V shed 0 bases and J shed 4 bases, with 9 bases lying between them. Germline CDR1 is SGHTA and CDR2 is FQGNSA.

This chain joins TRBV2 and TRBJ1-4; 8 nucleotides agree with TRBD1. The CDR3 has 14 amino acids. Germline trimming cut 5 bases from V and 7 bases from J; bases unmatched to any gene: 6. Per germline, CDR1 SNHLY and CDR2 FYNNEI. CDR3 coding DNA: TGTGCCAGCAGTCCGGACAGGGAGGGTGAAAAACTGTTTTTT. Protein: CASSPDREGEKLFF. The variable domain in full, with the rest retrieved from reference TRBV2 and TRBJ1-4, is EPEVTQTPSHQVTQMGQEVILRCVPISNHLYFYWYRQILGQKVEFLVSFYNNEISEKSEIFDDQFSVERPDGSNFTLKIRSTKLEDSAMYFCASSPDREGEKLFFGSGTQLSVL.

The CDR3 DNA reads TGTGCCAGCAGCCCAAACTCTGGGGCCAACGTCCTGACTTTC. Its translation: CASSPNSGANVLTF. V and J are TRBV7-2 and TRBJ2-6; D gene ambiguous. V shed 5 bases and J shed 0 bases, with 5 bases lying between them. This CDR3 spans 14 amino acids. Germline loops: CDR1 SGHTA, CDR2 FQGNSA.

The gene calls are TRBV4-2 and TRBJ1-6, with 7 positions matching TRBD1. This CDR3 region has 15 residues. Germline assignment: CDR1 LGHNA and CDR2 YNFKEQ. The junction had 5 bases not matched to a gene; V was cut back by 4 bases and J by 5 bases. CDR3 region: CASSPRQGDNSPLHF. CDR3 bases: TGTGCCAGCAGCCCGCGACAGGGTGATAATTCACCCCTCCACTTT.

This chain uses TRBV2 with TRBJ2-7; D possibly corresponds to TRBD2 (7 bases). V was cut by 10 bases and J by 5 bases, with 24 bases left in between. CDR1 and CDR2 from the germline V gene are SNHLY and FYNNEI. The CDR3 covers 15 residues. CDR3 DNA: TGTGCCACCTCGAGACTACGAGGGGGGGAACACGAGCAGTACTTC. Protein: CATSRLRGGEHEQYF.

V is TRBV4-1 and J is TRBJ2-6, with 7 bases lining up with TRBD1. CDR3 size: 18 residues. Trimming removed 0 bases from V and 1 base from J; junction bases left unmatched: 6. Germline values: CDR1 MGHRA, CDR2 YSYEKL. Here the CDR3 reads CASSQDRGQRSGANVLTF. Written as DNA, the CDR3 is TGCGCCAGCAGCCAAGATAGGGGACAGAGATCTGGGGCCAACGTCCTGACTTTC.

This chain connects TRBV7-9 to TRBJ2-3, with 7 bases aligning to TRBD2. CDR1 SEHNR and CDR2 FQNEAQ come from the germline V gene (reference sequence). The CDR3 is 16 amino acids. V trimming: 4 bases; J trimming: 3 bases; junction bases outside the gene matches: 10. CDR3 in amino acids: CASSSLVRLATDTQYF. The CDR3 DNA is TGTGCCAGCAGCTCCTTGGTGAGACTAGCAACAGATACGCAGTATTTT.

This rearrangement joins TRBV18 to TRBJ1-2; D is uncertain. The germline V and J ends were trimmed by 4 bases and 3 bases, with 9 bases remaining between them. Germline CDR1 reads KGHSH; CDR2 reads LQKENI. The CDR3 is 13 residues long. CDR3 bases: TGTGCCAGCTCACGGGGTGAGGACTATGGCTACACCTTC. Amino acids: CASSRGEDYGYTF.

This clone was observed a single time. The rearrangement uses TRBV12-5 and TRBJ1-2; perhaps TRBD1 as D (5 bases). The CDR3 totals 12 residues. Germline-derived CDR1 and CDR2 are LGHNT and FRNRAP. Deletions cut 7 bases from V and 3 bases from J, with 9 bases between. CDR3 loop: CASAAGDYGYTF. The CDR3 DNA sequence: TGTGCTAGTGCAGCGGGGGACTATGGCTACACCTTC. Full variable domain (missing parts from reference TRBV12-5 and TRBJ1-2): DARVTQTPRHKVTEMGQEVTMRCQPILGHNTVFWYRQTMMQGLELLAYFRNRAPLDDSGMPKDRFSAEMPDATLATLKIQPSEPRDSAVYFCASAAGDYGYTFGSGTRLTVV.